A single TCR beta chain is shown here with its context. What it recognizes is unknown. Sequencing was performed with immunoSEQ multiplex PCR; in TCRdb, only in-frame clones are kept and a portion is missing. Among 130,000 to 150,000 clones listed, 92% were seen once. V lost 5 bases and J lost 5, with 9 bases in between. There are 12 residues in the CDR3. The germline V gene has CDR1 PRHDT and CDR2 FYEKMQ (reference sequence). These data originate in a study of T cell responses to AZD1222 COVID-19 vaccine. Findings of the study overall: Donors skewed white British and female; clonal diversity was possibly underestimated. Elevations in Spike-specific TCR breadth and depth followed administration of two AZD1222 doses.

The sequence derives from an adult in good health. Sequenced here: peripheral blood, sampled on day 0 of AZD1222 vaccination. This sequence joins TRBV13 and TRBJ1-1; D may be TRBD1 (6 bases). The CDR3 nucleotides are TGTGCCAGCAGCCGGACAGTTACTGAAGCTTTCTTT. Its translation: CASSRTVTEAFF.